This entry describes one T cell receptor (beta chain). The antigen is unknown. The sample originates from a study of CD8+ T cells in alopecia areata. Findings and limits, study-wide: Especially in alopecia totalis/universalis, lesional scalp showed greater clonality than normal scalp did. Sequencing of scalp samples also includes resident alphabeta T cells from normal skin.

Sequencing templates came from extracted RNA that was reverse transcribed into cDNA. Sequencing was performed with immunoSEQ multiplex PCR; in TCRdb, only in-frame clones are kept and a portion is missing. The sample has some 130,000 clones, roughly 50% seen once. CDR1 SQVTM and CDR2 ANQGSEA come from the germline V gene. Trimming pared 4 bases from V and 6 bases from J, leaving 15 bases between. The CDR3 totals 13 residues. It was from alopecia areata patients that lesional scalp punch biopsies and peripheral blood were collected. Researchers picked out CD4+ and CD8+ T cells from PBMCs by sorting. This chain joins TRBV29-1 and TRBJ1-2; a weak D match, TRBD1 (6 bases). This TCR came from a human donor with alopecia areata. This material consisted of CD8+ T cells sorted from blood, taken at week 0. This chain's CDR3 is CSVAGHPMDGYTF. CDR3 in DNA: TGCAGCGTTGCGGGACACCCTATGGATGGCTACACCTTC.